Listed below are T cell receptor beta chains from one sample, sequenced in a study of identical twins. TCRdb redid the calling of the 5' RACE reads with MiXCR, one entry per CDR3 protein. The sample has about 240,000 distinct CDR3 sequences; approximately 7.8% are singletons. These data were also filed under a second study, of yellow fever vaccine responses in identical twins.

Material for sequencing was CD8+ T cells sorted from blood. The source is a woman aged 18-29 years in good health. The CDR3 runs from the conserved cysteine through the conserved F or W. The D gene is left open where the match is weak. For some rows the clone size is stated as once, few or many, or as a class when expanded; others skip it.

j_gene | abundance | d_gene | v_gene | CDR3aa | CDR3nt
TRBJ2-1 | few | NA | TRBV28 | CASREHEQFF | TGTGCCAGCAGGGAGCATGAGCAGTTCTTC
TRBJ2-5 | NA | NA | TRBV3-1 | CASSQDNRKQETQYF | TGTGCCAGCAGCCAAGATAACAGGAAACAAGAGACCCAGTACTTC
TRBJ2-4 | many | TRBD1 | TRBV29-1 | CSARGGRENIQYF | TGCAGCGCTCGAGGGGGCAGGGAAAACATTCAGTACTTC
TRBJ2-7 | few | NA | TRBV28 | CASRLLDGSYEQYF | TGTGCCAGCAGATTACTCGACGGATCATACGAGCAGTACTTC
TRBJ2-1 | few | NA | TRBV4-2 | CASSQDEVRAIYNEQFF | TGTGCCAGCAGCCAAGATGAGGTCAGGGCAATATACAATGAGCAGTTCTTC
TRBJ2-7 | few | NA | TRBV6-2/TRBV6-3 | CASSPGAPFDEQYF | TGTGCCAGCAGTCCCGGGGCCCCTTTCGACGAGCAGTACTTC
TRBJ2-5 | NA | NA | TRBV7-8 | CASSWTTSEGETQYF | TGTGCCAGCAGCTGGACGACGAGTGAAGGAGAGACCCAGTACTTC
TRBJ2-2 | few | NA | TRBV7-8 | CASSLKSSGATGELFF | TGTGCCAGCAGCTTAAAATCTTCCGGGGCCACCGGGGAGCTGTTTTTT
TRBJ2-7 | NA | NA | TRBV4-1 | CASSQERLGLFEQYF | TGCGCCAGCAGCCAAGAACGGTTAGGGTTGTTCGAGCAGTACTTC
TRBJ2-1 | few | NA | TRBV7-7 | CASSLSPSRANEQFF | TGTGCCAGCAGCTTAAGTCCTAGTCGGGCCAATGAGCAGTTCTTC
TRBJ2-1 | many | TRBD2 | TRBV7-8 | CASSPVAGPYNEQFF | TGTGCCAGCAGCCCCGTAGCGGGACCCTACAATGAGCAGTTCTTC
TRBJ2-7 | few | TRBD1 | TRBV10-3 | CAISAATGIPYEQYF | TGTGCCATCAGTGCCGCGACAGGGATACCCTACGAGCAGTACTTC
TRBJ2-3 | many | TRBD2 | TRBV12-3/TRBV12-4 | CASSLTSGADTQYF | TGTGCCAGCAGTTTAACTAGCGGGGCGGATACGCAGTATTTT
TRBJ2-1 | many | NA | TRBV4-1 | CASSKSPPGEHNEQFF | TGCGCCAGCAGCAAAAGTCCCCCGGGAGAGCACAATGAGCAGTTCTTC
TRBJ2-1 | NA | TRBD2 | TRBV28 | CASLSGGTTYNEQFF | TGTGCCAGCCTATCGGGGGGGACCACATACAATGAGCAGTTCTTC
TRBJ2-5 | NA | TRBD2 | TRBV12-3/TRBV12-4 | CASSLGLAGDETQYF | TGTGCCAGCAGTTTAGGACTAGCGGGAGACGAGACCCAGTACTTC
TRBJ2-7 | many | NA | TRBV15 | CATSLTGYYEQYF | TGTGCCACCAGCCTTACAGGGTACTACGAGCAGTACTTC
TRBJ2-1 | few | TRBD2 | TRBV7-9 | CAIPGTSNEQFF | TGTGCCATACCCGGGACTAGCAATGAGCAGTTCTTC
TRBJ2-3 | few | TRBD2 | TRBV6-5 | CASSYSRRGGPTDTQYF | TGTGCCAGCAGTTACTCGAGACGGGGGGGGCCAACAGATACGCAGTATTTT
TRBJ1-1 | many | NA | TRBV5-1 | CASSLDLGTNTEAFF | TGCGCCAGCAGCTTGGATCTGGGGACGAACACTGAAGCTTTCTTT
TRBJ2-2 | few | NA | TRBV4-1 | CASSQDPGTGELFF | TGCGCCAGCAGCCAAGACCCAGGGACCGGGGAGCTGTTTTTT
TRBJ1-5 | few | TRBD1 | TRBV3-1 | CASSPGTGGRQPQHF | TGTGCCAGCAGCCCCGGGACAGGGGGCCGTCAGCCCCAGCATTTT
TRBJ1-2 | many | TRBD1 | TRBV5-1 | CASSLFVGQGIPTHQYGYTF | TGCGCCAGCAGCTTGTTTGTGGGACAGGGTATTCCCACCCACCAGTATGGCTACACCTTC
TRBJ2-7 | NA | NA | TRBV9 | CASSGGHLSYEQYF | TGTGCCAGCAGTGGGGGCCACCTATCCTACGAGCAGTACTTC
TRBJ2-7 | many | TRBD2 | TRBV29-1 | CSAVASTSGYEQYF | TGCAGCGCTGTTGCCTCTACTAGCGGTTACGAGCAGTACTTC
TRBJ2-1 | NA | NA | TRBV12-3/TRBV12-4 | CASRETVLSYNEQFF | TGTGCCAGCAGGGAGACTGTCCTCTCCTACAATGAGCAGTTCTTC
TRBJ1-1 | few | TRBD1 | TRBV6-5 | CASSYPNRGLGMNTEAFF | TGTGCCAGCAGTTACCCGAACAGGGGTCTCGGCATGAACACTGAAGCTTTCTTT
TRBJ2-2 | NA | TRBD2 | TRBV28 | CASSALLAGGQGNTGELFF | TGTGCCAGCAGTGCCCTCCTAGCGGGGGGGCAGGGGAACACCGGGGAGCTGTTTTTT
TRBJ2-2 | few | TRBD1 | TRBV7-9 | CASSPTGTVNTGELFF | TGTGCCAGCAGCCCAACCGGGACAGTGAACACCGGGGAGCTGTTTTTT
TRBJ2-3 | many | TRBD2 | TRBV4-1 | CASSQEATSVSTDTQYF | TGCGCCAGCAGCCAAGAGGCGACTAGCGTTAGCACAGATACGCAGTATTTT
TRBJ2-2 | few | TRBD1 | TRBV10-1 | CASSPTGTGGTGELFF | TGCGCCAGCAGTCCCACCGGGACAGGGGGCACCGGGGAGCTGTTTTTT
TRBJ2-2 | few | NA | TRBV27 | CASTGWGDTGELFF | TGTGCCAGTACAGGGTGGGGGGACACCGGGGAGCTGTTTTTT
TRBJ2-1 | NA | NA | TRBV28 | CASIRRETRNSLGNEQFF | TGTGCCAGCATCAGGAGGGAAACTAGGAACTCGTTGGGCAATGAGCAGTTCTTC
TRBJ2-7 | many | NA | TRBV29-1 | CSVQGGRSYEQYF | TGCAGCGTTCAAGGAGGACGCTCCTACGAGCAGTACTTC
TRBJ1-1 | few | TRBD1 | TRBV6-5 | CASSYSRGGGTEAFF | TGTGCCAGCAGTTACTCTAGAGGGGGCGGCACTGAAGCTTTCTTT
TRBJ2-7 | NA | NA | TRBV20-1 | CSASRDPSYEQYF | TGCAGTGCTAGCCGGGACCCTTCCTACGAGCAGTACTTC
TRBJ2-5 | few | TRBD2 | TRBV20-1 | CSARDLASGRGETQYF | TGCAGTGCTAGAGATCTGGCTAGCGGGAGAGGTGAGACCCAGTACTTC
TRBJ2-7 | NA | TRBD1 | TRBV4-1 | CASSQGQGPTYEQYF | TGCGCCAGCAGCCAAGGACAGGGCCCAACCTACGAGCAGTACTTC
TRBJ2-7 | many | TRBD2 | TRBV6-5 | CASSYGAGEWYEQYF | TGTGCCAGCAGTTATGGAGCGGGAGAATGGTACGAGCAGTACTTC
TRBJ2-2 | few | TRBD1 | TRBV15 | CATRDRGGPGELFF | TGTGCCACGCGGGACAGGGGAGGCCCCGGGGAGCTGTTTTTT
TRBJ1-1 | few | NA | TRBV27 | CASSLVVGDNSEAFF | TGTGCCAGCAGTTTAGTAGTAGGGGATAATAGTGAAGCTTTCTTT
TRBJ1-5 | many | NA | TRBV3-1 | CASSQDFGDQPQHF | TGTGCCAGCAGCCAAGACTTCGGTGATCAGCCCCAGCATTTT
TRBJ1-5 | NA | NA | TRBV15 | CATRRDRGRGQPQHF | TGTGCCACCAGAAGGGATCGGGGGCGCGGTCAGCCCCAGCATTTT
TRBJ1-1 | few | NA | TRBV19 | CASKDIEAFF | TGTGCCAGTAAGGACATTGAAGCTTTCTTT
TRBJ2-2 | few | NA | TRBV6-2/TRBV6-3 | CATGDWTVSTGELFF | TGTGCCACCGGAGACTGGACTGTGTCCACCGGGGAGCTGTTTTTT
TRBJ1-5 | few | NA | TRBV6-2/TRBV6-3 | CASGMGHQNQPQHF | TGTGCCAGCGGTATGGGGCACCAGAATCAGCCCCAGCATTTT
TRBJ2-7 | many | TRBD1 | TRBV12-3/TRBV12-4 | CASSLGTGGYEQYF | TGTGCCAGCAGTTTGGGGACAGGGGGCTACGAGCAGTACTTC
TRBJ2-3 | few | NA | TRBV12-3/TRBV12-4 | CASSRTFYTQYF | TGTGCCAGCAGCCGGACTTTTTATACGCAGTATTTT
TRBJ1-4 | few | NA | TRBV7-8 | CASSLVPGQGEKLFF | TGTGCCAGCAGCTTAGTTCCAGGGCAAGGGGAAAAACTGTTTTTT
TRBJ1-2 | NA | TRBD1 | TRBV20-1 | CSASWGQGIYGYTF | TGCAGTGCCTCCTGGGGACAGGGGATCTATGGCTACACCTTC
TRBJ2-5 | NA | TRBD1 | TRBV11-2 | CASGGGTGEKETQYF | TGTGCCAGCGGAGGCGGGACAGGCGAAAAAGAGACCCAGTACTTC